This TCR beta chain was found in a study of blood T cell repertoires in COVID-19. Study-level information: T cells, B-cell-depleted T cells, or PBMCs provided the cDNA or gDNA that served as material.

Recruited during active infection, patients (from Seattle) were subsequently followed longitudinally. The CDR3 has 11 residues. Germline V gene sequence: CDR1 WNHNN, CDR2 SYGVQD (reference sequence). The V end was cut by 5 bases, the J end by 4 bases, with 6 bases between. Original processing methods: Amplifying reference gene primers gave estimates of nucleated cell counts. The table came from immunoSEQ multiplex PCR; TCRdb's copy has only in-frame clones and leaves some out. Clone size and V and J calls were adopted from that table, with D and trimming inferred from the DNA. The sample shows roughly 300,000 clones, roughly nine tenths of them seen only once.

Material: peripheral blood. This TCR came from a woman in her 30s with COVID-19, enrolled during active disease. The chain recombines TRBV10-1 with TRBJ2-7, with D possibly matching TRBD1 (6 bases). CDR3 DNA sequence: TGCGCCAGCAGTCAGGGGTACGAGCAGTACTTC. As protein: CASSQGYEQYF.